This TCR beta chain is from a study of CXCR3-negative and CXCR3-positive naive CD8 T cells. On this clonotype itself: Its antigen remains unknown.

Findings of the study overall: Comparison of naive cells showed more hydrophobic TRB CDR3s in CXCR3-positive than in CXCR3-negative naive cells. Naive cells that were CXCR3-negative or CXCR3-positive used TRBV-TRBJ genes alike, while memory cells diverged.

This CDR3 is 15 amino acids long. Each TRB cDNA library was prepared by 5' RACE (with UMI labels). TCRdb reanalyzed the 5' RACE reads, giving one entry per CDR3 protein sequence and no DNA. This table holds 100,000 to 150,000 distinct CDR3 sequences. The source material was naive CXCR3+ CD8+ T cells from blood. Subset of the sample: CD45RO-CCR7+CD27+CD95- naive CD8+ T cells expressing CXCR3 (TNR3+). The receptor was derived from a human donor in good health. Some clones in this sample may be carry-over from other donors' samples. This chain connects TRBV12-3 or TRBV12-4 to TRBJ1-3; there is no DNA to check the TCRdb D call of TRBD1. CDR3: CASRPDRGSGNTIYF.